These 29 T cell receptor beta chains originate from one sample sequenced in a study of shared clonotypes between healthy human individuals. Clones were sequenced by immunoSEQ multiplex PCR, and TCRdb holds only the in-frame ones, with some missing. The sample includes tens of thousands of clones, 50% to 70% seen only once; the top ten take about 51%. The sequenced sample consisted of memory CD8+ T cells sorted from blood. Subset given: CD45RO+ cells pooled with CCR7-negative TemRA cells. The receptor source for this set is a man younger than 45 in good health.

This chain joins TRBV2 and TRBJ2-6; D gene unclear. There are 12 residues in the CDR3. Deletions cut 6 bases from V and 4 bases from J, with 4 bases between. The germline gives CDR1 SNHLY, CDR2 FYNNEI. Here the CDR3 DNA reads TGTGCCAGCAGCCTCGGGGCCAACGTCCTGACTTTC. Translating it yields CASSLGANVLTF.

The chain combines TRBV2 with TRBJ1-1; 7 nucleotides align to TRBD1. CDR3 length equals 15 residues. The germline CDR1 and CDR2 sequences are SNHLY and FYNNEI. With 5 bases clipped from V and 1 base from J, the junction kept 7 bases outside the gene matches. The chain's CDR3 is CASSPSRDRNTEAFF. In DNA, the CDR3 is TGTGCCAGCAGTCCCTCCCGGGACAGGAACACTGAAGCTTTCTTT.

V gene TRBV30 combines with J gene TRBJ1-5; tentative D call: TRBD1 (6 bases). V was shortened by 0 bases and J by 0 bases, with 9 bases between the two germline ends. Germline V gene lookup returns CDR1 GTSNPN and CDR2 SVGIG (reference sequence). The CDR3 spans 15 residues. CDR3 residues: CAWSVGGNSNQPQHF. In nucleotides, the CDR3 is TGTGCCTGGAGTGTAGGGGGAAATAGCAATCAGCCCCAGCATTTT.

V and J are TRBV7-9 and TRBJ2-7; 7 bases are shared with TRBD1. Per the germline V gene, CDR1 is SEHNR and CDR2 is FQNEAQ (reference sequence). The CDR3 has 16 residues. V dropped 0 bases and J dropped 7; count of bases not matched to a gene: 12. The CDR3 coding sequence is TGTGCCAGCAGCTTAGCGGGGGTCAGGGGGAAATGGGAGCAGTACTTC. It encodes CASSLAGVRGKWEQYF. Complete variable domain (other parts from reference TRBV7-9 and TRBJ2-7): DTGVSQNPRHKITKRGQNVTFRCDPISEHNRLYWYRQTLGQGPEFLTYFQNEAQLEKSRLLSDRFSAERPKGSFSTLEIQRTEQGDSAMYLCASSLAGVRGKWEQYFGPGTRLTVT.

The chain employs TRBV4-3 and TRBJ1-1; D gene unclear. This CDR3 contains 15 residues. The V end was cut by 2 bases, the J end by 1 base, with 11 bases between. Germline CDR1 and CDR2: LGHNA and YSLEER. CDR3 sequence reads: CASSQRPRENTEAFF. DNA for the CDR3: TGCGCCAGCAGCCAACGCCCGAGAGAGAACACTGAAGCTTTCTTT.

The rearrangement links TRBV28 to TRBJ2-3, with TRBD2 matching 9 bases. The CDR3 sequence is 14 residues long. V was clipped by 7 bases and J by 1 base; unmatched bases: 3. The germline V gene has CDR1 MDHEN and CDR2 SYDVKM. CDR3 sequence: CASTLAGGTDTQYF. The CDR3 nucleotides read TGTGCCAGCACCTTAGCGGGAGGCACAGATACGCAGTATTTT.

The sample holds one count of this clone. The chain is built from TRBV6-6 and TRBJ2-1; maybe TRBD1 (6 bases). The CDR3 is made up of 13 amino acids. Germline assignment: CDR1 MNHNY and CDR2 SVGAGI (reference sequence). Trimming pared 4 bases from V and 6 bases from J, leaving 10 bases between. CDR3 loop: CASSSLQGNEQFF. In nucleotides, the CDR3 is TGTGCCAGCAGTTCCCTACAGGGCAATGAGCAGTTCTTC.

About this clone itself: With only one base between it and a far larger clone, this is likely a read error. The sample carries other DNA sequences with the same CDR3. The chain is built from TRBV6-5 and TRBJ1-5; D not certain. This CDR3 comprises 12 residues. The germline V gene encodes CDR1 MNHEY and CDR2 SVGAGI. V shed 0 bases and J shed 6 bases, with 3 bases lying between them. In nucleotides, the CDR3 is TGTGCCAGCAGTTACTCCGGTCAGCCCCAGCATTTT. As protein: CASSYSGQPQHF.

The chain recombines TRBV27 with TRBJ2-3; D possibly corresponds to TRBD1 (6 bases). V gave up 6 bases and J gave up 1 base, with 17 bases separating them. Germline values: CDR1 MNHEY, CDR2 SMNVEV (reference sequence). CDR3 size: 16 residues. In nucleotides, the CDR3 is TGTGCCAGCAGGGTTACAGGGCCGCTAGGCACAGATACGCAGTATTTT. Residues: CASRVTGPLGTDTQYF.

This clone was picked up many times. J is TRBJ1-2 and V is TRBV6-5; D remains unclear. Germline V gene data show CDR1 as MNHEY and CDR2 as SVGAGI. The CDR3 sequence is 11 residues long. V gave up 10 bases and J gave up 0 bases, with 6 bases separating them. The CDR3 DNA reads as TGTGCCACTGGAACTAACTATGGCTACACCTTC. This encodes CATGTNYGYTF.

CDR3 DNA: TGTGCCAGCAGCCTAGCGGGAGGACCTACTTTCGAGCAGTACTTC. It encodes CASSLAGGPTFEQYF. V is TRBV2 and J is TRBJ2-7; 11 nucleotides agree with TRBD2. The V gene end was trimmed by 6 bases and the J gene end by 6 bases; junction bases not matched to a gene: 10. Germline V gene sequence: CDR1 SNHLY, CDR2 FYNNEI. The CDR3 has 15 amino acids.

This clone has only a few counts. The gene calls are TRBV5-5 and TRBJ2-3; D not resolved. Germline CDR1 and CDR2: SGHKS and YYEKEE (reference sequence). Between the trimmed V and J ends, which lost 5 bases and 0 bases, there was a span of 13 bases. The CDR3 is 15 amino acids. CDR3 residues: CASSSMVSSTDTQYF. The CDR3 DNA follows: TGTGCCAGCAGTTCGATGGTCTCTAGCACAGATACGCAGTATTTT.

J is TRBJ2-1 and V is TRBV5-1, with 7 bases that match TRBD2. Per the germline V gene, CDR1 is SGHRS and CDR2 is YFSETQ. V was clipped by 2 bases and J by 4 bases; unmatched bases: 6. The CDR3 runs 15 residues. The CDR3, as DNA: TGCGCCAGCAGCTTTTTTTCTAGCGGTTACAATGAGCAGTTCTTC. It is translated as CASSFFSSGYNEQFF.

The chain uses TRBV28 and TRBJ1-3, with TRBD1 matching over 10 bases. V was clipped by 9 bases and J by 0 bases; unmatched bases: 5. The CDR3 runs 15 residues. Per the germline V gene, CDR1 is MDHEN and CDR2 is SYDVKM. As DNA, the CDR3 is TGTGCCAGTATGACAGGGGGCTCCTCTGGAAACACCATATATTTT. Amino acid sequence: CASMTGGSSGNTIYF.

This chain connects TRBV25-1 to TRBJ1-1; D gene uncertain. Trimming pared 3 bases from V and 11 bases from J, leaving 13 bases between. This CDR3 has 12 residues. The V gene's germline CDR1 is MGHDK and CDR2 SYGVNS. The CDR3 reads CASSDHQRVAFF. CDR3 coding DNA: TGTGCCAGCAGTGACCATCAGCGTGTGGCTTTCTTT.

This clone was counted many times. V gene TRBV28 combines with J gene TRBJ2-7, with D possibly being TRBD2 (7 bases). Germline lookup yields CDR1 MDHEN and CDR2 SYDVKM. The CDR3 length is 14 residues. V shed 7 bases and J shed 2 bases, with 15 bases lying between them. For the CDR3, the DNA is TGTGCCAGCACCGGGGGGCAGACCCCCTACGAGCAGTACTTC. Its translation: CASTGGQTPYEQYF.

This clone was detected ten times or more. Other DNA sequences in this specimen translate into the identical CDR3. The genes are TRBV28 and TRBJ2-7, with D uncertain. Trimming cost V 5 bases and J 0 bases, with 5 bases left between them. CDR1 MDHEN and CDR2 SYDVKM come from the germline V gene. The CDR3 consists of 12 residues. CDR3 in DNA: TGTGCCAGCAGTGGCGCCTCCTACGAGCAGTACTTC. Translated: CASSGASYEQYF. The whole variable domain, remainder taken from reference TRBV28 and TRBJ2-7, is DVKVTQSSRYLVKRTGEKVFLECVQDMDHENMFWYRQDPGLGLRLIYFSYDVKMKEKGDIPEGYSVSREKKERFSLILESASTNQTSMYLCASSGASYEQYFGPGTRLTVT.

The rearrangement joins TRBV7-2 to TRBJ1-1; D ambiguous. The CDR3 has 14 residues. V dropped 3 bases and J dropped 3 bases, with 11 bases sitting between them. Per germline, CDR1 SGHTA and CDR2 FQGNSA. CDR3 coding DNA: TGTGCCAGCAGCTTGGGAGCATACGACACTGAAGCTTTCTTT. Translation: CASSLGAYDTEAFF.

The chain recombines TRBV5-1 with TRBJ2-5; 10 bases agree with TRBD2. The CDR3 is 16 amino acids. Germline CDR1 SGHRS, CDR2 YFSETQ. V lost 4 bases, J lost 3 bases, and 9 bases stayed unmatched. CDR3 in amino acids: CASSPRPLAGEETQYF. The CDR3 DNA reads TGCGCCAGCAGCCCACGTCCTCTAGCGGGAGAAGAGACCCAGTACTTC.

The chain is built from TRBV20-1 and TRBJ2-7; TRBD1 might be the D (6 bases). Germline CDR1 is DFQATT and CDR2 is SNEGSKA (reference sequence). Trimming shortened V by 5 bases and J by 4 bases, and 9 bases separated the two germline ends. This CDR3 region has 11 residues. The CDR3 reads CSAATGYEQYF. The CDR3 DNA follows: TGCAGTGCTGCGACAGGTTACGAGCAGTACTTC.

The rearrangement uses TRBV9 and TRBJ1-3; D uncertain. Between the trimmed V and J ends, which lost 0 bases and 4 bases, there was a span of 11 bases. Germline lookup yields CDR1 SGDLS and CDR2 YYNGEE. This CDR3 is 15 amino acids long. CDR3 protein: CASSVAWGSGNTIYF. For the CDR3, the DNA is TGTGCCAGCAGCGTAGCTTGGGGATCCGGAAACACCATATATTTT.

The genes are TRBV7-8 and TRBJ1-4; 7 bases line up with TRBD1. The J segment lost 6 bases and the V segment lost 1 base, leaving 5 bases of the junction unmatched. The CDR3 sequence is 15 residues long. Germline V gene lookup returns CDR1 SGHVS and CDR2 FQNEAQ. The CDR3: CASSLGAGTDEKLFF. CDR3 nucleotides: TGTGCCAGCAGCTTAGGTGCGGGGACAGATGAAAAACTGTTTTTT.

This chain uses TRBV18 with TRBJ2-1; 7 positions agree with TRBD1. The CDR3 length is 13 residues. Germline V gene lookup returns CDR1 KGHSH and CDR2 LQKENI. V shed 0 bases and J 8 bases; nucleotides not matched to a gene: 1. CDR3 amino acids: CASSPPGQHEQFF. CDR3 coding DNA: TGTGCCAGCTCACCACCGGGACAGCATGAGCAGTTCTTC.

The chain employs TRBV9 and TRBJ2-5; TRBD2 aligns across 8 bases. The V segment lost 0 bases and the J segment 1 base; nucleotides outside the gene matches: 2. This CDR3 comprises 15 residues. Germline V lookup: CDR1 SGDLS, CDR2 YYNGEE. The CDR3 coding sequence is TGTGCCAGCAGCGTAGCGGCGGGAGGCCAAGAGACCCAGTACTTC. Translation: CASSVAAGGQETQYF.

Points on this clone: A much larger clone differs from this one at a single base, so this may be a read error. The genes are TRBV9 and TRBJ1-1, with D hard to call. Germline V gene data show CDR1 as SGDLS and CDR2 as YYNGEE. With 1 base removed from V and 1 base from J, the gap between germline ends came to 5 bases. The CDR3 totals 13 residues. CDR3 in amino acids: CASSVSGNTEAFF. The CDR3 DNA reads as TGTGCCAGCAGCGTATCAGGGAACACTGAAGCTTTCTTT.

The V and J genes are TRBV29-1 and TRBJ2-5, with D possibly matching TRBD2 (5 bases). This CDR3 has 13 residues. Per the germline V gene, CDR1 is SQVTM and CDR2 is ANQGSEA. V lost 6 bases and J 1 base, leaving 12 bases between the germline ends. The CDR3 DNA reads as TGCAGCGTCCGCCCAGCGGCCCAAGAGACCCAGTACTTC. Amino acids: CSVRPAAQETQYF.

This clone turned up a few times. The chain combines TRBV2 with TRBJ2-5, with D maybe TRBD1 (5 bases). V was trimmed by 1 base and J by 5 bases, leaving 11 bases between them. Germline CDR1 is SNHLY and CDR2 is FYNNEI. The CDR3 is 14 amino acids. The CDR3 DNA follows: TGTGCCAGCAGTGAAGGAGACAGTTGGGAGACCCAGTACTTC. This translates into CASSEGDSWETQYF.

In this sample, this clone turned up a few times. The J gene is TRBJ2-3, the V gene TRBV11-2; 8 bases agree with TRBD2. This CDR3 is 13 amino acids long. V lost 4 bases and J lost 10; bases outside the gene matches: 7. Germline values: CDR1 SGHAT, CDR2 FQNNGV. CDR3 DNA sequence: TGTGCCAGCAGCTCGATTATAGCGGGATCGCAGTATTTT. It yields the protein CASSSIIAGSQYF.

As regards this clone: Other DNA sequences of this sample code for an identical CDR3. The chain couples TRBV7-2 to TRBJ2-7; no clear D gene. Trimming cost V 1 base and J 5 bases, with 3 bases left between them. This CDR3 has 11 amino acids. Germline V gene data show CDR1 as SGHTA and CDR2 as FQGNSA. As DNA, the CDR3 is TGTGCCAGCAGCTTAGGTAACGAGCAGTACTTC. Residues: CASSLGNEQYF.